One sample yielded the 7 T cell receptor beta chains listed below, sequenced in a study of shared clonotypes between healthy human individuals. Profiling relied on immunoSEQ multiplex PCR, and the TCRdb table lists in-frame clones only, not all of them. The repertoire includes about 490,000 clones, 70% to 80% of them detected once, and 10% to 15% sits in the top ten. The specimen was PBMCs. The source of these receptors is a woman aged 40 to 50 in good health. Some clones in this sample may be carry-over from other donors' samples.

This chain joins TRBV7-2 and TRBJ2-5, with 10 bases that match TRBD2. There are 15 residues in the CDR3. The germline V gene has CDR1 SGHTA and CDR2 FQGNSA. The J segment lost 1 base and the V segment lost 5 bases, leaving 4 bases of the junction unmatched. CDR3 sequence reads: CASSRTSGAQETQYF. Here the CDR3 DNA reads TGTGCCAGCAGCCGCACTAGCGGGGCCCAAGAGACCCAGTACTTC.

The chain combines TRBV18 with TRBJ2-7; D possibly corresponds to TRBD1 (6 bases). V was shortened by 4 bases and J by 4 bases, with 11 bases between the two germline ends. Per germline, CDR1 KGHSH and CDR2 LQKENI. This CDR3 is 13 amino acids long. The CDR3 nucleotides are TGTGCCAGCTCACTCAGACAGGAGTACGAGCAGTACTTC. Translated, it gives CASSLRQEYEQYF. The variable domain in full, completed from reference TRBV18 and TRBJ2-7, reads NAGVMQNPRHLVRRRGQEARLRCSPMKGHSHVYWYRQLPEEGLKFMVYLQKENIIDESGMPKERFSAEFPKEGPSILRIQQVVRGDSAAYFCASSLRQEYEQYFGPGTRLTVT.

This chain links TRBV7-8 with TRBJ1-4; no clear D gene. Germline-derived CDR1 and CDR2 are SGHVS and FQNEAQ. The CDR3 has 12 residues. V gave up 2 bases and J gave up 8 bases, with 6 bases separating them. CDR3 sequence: CASSLWREKLFF. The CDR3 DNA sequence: TGTGCCAGCAGCTTATGGAGGGAAAAACTGTTTTTT.

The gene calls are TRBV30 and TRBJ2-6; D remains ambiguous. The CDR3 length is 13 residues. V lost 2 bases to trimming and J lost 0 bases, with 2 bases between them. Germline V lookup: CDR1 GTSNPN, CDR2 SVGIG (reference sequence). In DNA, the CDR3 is TGTGCCTGGAGTCCCTCTGGGGCCAACGTCCTGACTTTC. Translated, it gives CAWSPSGANVLTF. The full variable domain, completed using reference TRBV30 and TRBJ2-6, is SQTIHQWPATLVQPVGSPLSLECTVEGTSNPNLYWYRQAAGRGLQLLFYSVGIGQISSEVPQNLSASRPQDRQFILSSKKLLLSDSGFYLCAWSPSGANVLTFGAGSRLTVL.

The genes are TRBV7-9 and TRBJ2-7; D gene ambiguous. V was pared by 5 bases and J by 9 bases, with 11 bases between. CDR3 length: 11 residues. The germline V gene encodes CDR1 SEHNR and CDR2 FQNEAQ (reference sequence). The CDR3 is CASSVARAQYF. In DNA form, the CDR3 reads TGTGCCAGCAGCGTCGCCCGTGCGCAGTACTTC.

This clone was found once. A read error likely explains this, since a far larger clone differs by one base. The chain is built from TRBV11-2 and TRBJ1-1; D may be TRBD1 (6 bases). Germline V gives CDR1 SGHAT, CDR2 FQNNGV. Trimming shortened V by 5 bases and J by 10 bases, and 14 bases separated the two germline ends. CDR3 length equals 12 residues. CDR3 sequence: CASSLFGGGAFF. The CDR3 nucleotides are TGTGCCAGCAGCCTTTTTGGGGGCGGAGCTTTCTTT.

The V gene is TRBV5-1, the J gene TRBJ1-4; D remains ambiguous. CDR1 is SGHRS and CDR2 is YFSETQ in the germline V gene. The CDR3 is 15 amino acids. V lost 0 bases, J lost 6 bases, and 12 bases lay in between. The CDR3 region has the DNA TGCGCCAGCAGCTTGGATGGATCCTTCGATGAAAAACTGTTTTTT. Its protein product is CASSLDGSFDEKLFF.